Listed below are T cell receptor beta chains from one sample, sequenced in a study of T cells in Graves' hyperthyroidism and ophthalmopathy. One entry per CDR3 protein, called by TCRdb with MiXCR from the multiplex PCR reads. The sample holds about 690,000 distinct CDR3 sequences, roughly 17% seen once. The sequencing sample was made of blood. The receptors come from a man aged 45-60 years with Graves' hyperthyroidism. The conserved cysteine and the conserved F or W are not part of the CDR3 here. Only part of the rows carry a size: once, few, many, or a class if the clone is expanded.

CDR3 protein	V gene	J gene	clone size
ASWDRESREQY	TRBV28	TRBJ2-7	many
ASSPSGNNNEQF	TRBV7-3	TRBJ2-1	many
ASSFDSGANVLT	TRBV5-1	TRBJ2-6	.
ASRPPWDREEETQY	TRBV12-3/TRBV12-4	TRBJ2-5	many
ASSLVPVGVGANVLT	TRBV7-2	TRBJ2-6	many
ASRGQRAPYEQY	TRBV11-3	TRBJ2-7	.
ASSLNHGTDTQY	TRBV12-3/TRBV12-4	TRBJ2-3	.
SARDTRRQGVSGYT	TRBV20-1	TRBJ1-2	many
ASSLWLAGLDTQY	TRBV27	TRBJ2-3	many
ASSIVTGHTEAF	TRBV19	TRBJ1-1	many
ASSLTGEQETQY	TRBV3-1	TRBJ2-5	many
ASSSLWGSGNTIY	TRBV28	TRBJ1-3	few
ASSREAVYPEQF	TRBV28	TRBJ2-1	many
ASSCSQRNSYNEQF	TRBV6-5	TRBJ2-1	.
ASKVAYEQF	TRBV10-2	TRBJ2-1	.
SARNEYLLARDGYT	TRBV20-1	TRBJ1-2	few
AISGGQNTGELF	TRBV10-3	TRBJ2-2	few
ASSPSGMRSYEQY	TRBV5-5	TRBJ2-7	few
ASSIGDRYYGYT	TRBV19	TRBJ1-2	few
ASSPFVGEDEQF	TRBV18	TRBJ2-1	.
AWSAAGTSGRNEQF	TRBV30	TRBJ2-1	many
ASSLQTGPNTEAF	TRBV27	TRBJ1-1	.
ASSVEGPSNNSPLH	TRBV2	TRBJ1-6	few
ASSVAGPSYNEQF	TRBV6-2/TRBV6-3	TRBJ2-1	many
ASSPPVAQTNYGYT	TRBV7-9	TRBJ1-2	few
ASSRGVPSSYNSPLH	TRBV18	TRBJ1-6	.
AISESTRLYEQY	TRBV10-3	TRBJ2-7	.
ATSDRTSGSLNEQF	TRBV24-1	TRBJ2-1	many
ASSLLYRGNQPQH	TRBV28	TRBJ1-5	many
ASSRAGGPSYEQY	TRBV7-3	TRBJ2-7	many
ASSLTGWTEAF	TRBV6-1	TRBJ1-1	many
AISESSGRASDTQY	TRBV10-3	TRBJ2-3	many
SVERDGVEQF	TRBV29-1	TRBJ2-1	few
AMSSPGVRDEQY	TRBV10-3	TRBJ2-7	many
ASSQEGVGASYEQY	TRBV4-3	TRBJ2-7	few
ASSRNRDRYEQY	TRBV7-2	TRBJ2-7	.
ASRDGQGAFSNQPQH	TRBV6-1	TRBJ1-5	many
SALLGVYNEQF	TRBV20-1	TRBJ2-1	many
ASSVGERQTQY	TRBV9	TRBJ2-5	many
ATSDSARVLGNQPQH	TRBV24-1	TRBJ1-5	many
ASSLRQGDIQY	TRBV7-2	TRBJ2-4	.